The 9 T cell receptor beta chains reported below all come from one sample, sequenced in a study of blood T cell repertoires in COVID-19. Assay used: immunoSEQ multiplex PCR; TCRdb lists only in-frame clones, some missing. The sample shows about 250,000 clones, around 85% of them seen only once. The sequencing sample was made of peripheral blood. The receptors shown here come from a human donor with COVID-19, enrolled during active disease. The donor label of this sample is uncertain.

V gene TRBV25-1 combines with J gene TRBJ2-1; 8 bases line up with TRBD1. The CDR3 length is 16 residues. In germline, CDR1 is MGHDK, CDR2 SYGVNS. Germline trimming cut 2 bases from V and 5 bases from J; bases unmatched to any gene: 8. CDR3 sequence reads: CASSEPGQGSDNEQFF. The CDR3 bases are TGTGCCAGCAGTGAACCCGGACAGGGTAGTGACAATGAGCAGTTCTTC.

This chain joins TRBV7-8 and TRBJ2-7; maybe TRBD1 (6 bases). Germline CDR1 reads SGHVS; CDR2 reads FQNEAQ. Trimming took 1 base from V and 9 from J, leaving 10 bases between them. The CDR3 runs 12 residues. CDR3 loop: CASSLDGGWQYF. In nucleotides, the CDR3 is TGTGCCAGCAGCTTAGATGGGGGCTGGCAGTACTTC.

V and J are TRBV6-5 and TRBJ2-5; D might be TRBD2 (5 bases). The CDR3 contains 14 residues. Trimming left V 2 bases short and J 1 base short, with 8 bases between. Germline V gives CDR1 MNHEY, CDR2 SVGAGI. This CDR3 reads CASSYGSAQETQYF. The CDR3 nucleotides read TGTGCCAGCAGTTACGGGAGCGCCCAAGAGACCCAGTACTTC.

CDR3 bases: TGTGCCAGCAGCTTAGCCAGGCTAAGCTCCTACAATGAGCAGTTCTTC. It translates to CASSLARLSSYNEQFF. The chain joins TRBV7-8 to TRBJ2-1; D gene uncertain. Trimming removed 0 bases from V and 0 bases from J, with 9 bases in between. Looked up from germline, CDR1 is SGHVS and CDR2 is FQNEAQ. CDR3 length equals 16 residues.

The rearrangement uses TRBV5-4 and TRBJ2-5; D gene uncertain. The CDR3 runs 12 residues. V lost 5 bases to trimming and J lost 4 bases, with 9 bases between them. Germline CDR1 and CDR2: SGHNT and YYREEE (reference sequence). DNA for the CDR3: TGTGCCAGCAGTGCGTCGGGAGAGACCCAGTACTTC. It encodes CASSASGETQYF.

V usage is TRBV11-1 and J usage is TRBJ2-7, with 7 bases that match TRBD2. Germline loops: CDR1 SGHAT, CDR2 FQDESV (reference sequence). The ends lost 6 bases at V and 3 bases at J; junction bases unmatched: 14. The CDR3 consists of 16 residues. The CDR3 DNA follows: TGTGCCAGCAGTGCCGGGCTAGCGGACCCCAACTACGAGCAGTACTTC. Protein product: CASSAGLADPNYEQYF.

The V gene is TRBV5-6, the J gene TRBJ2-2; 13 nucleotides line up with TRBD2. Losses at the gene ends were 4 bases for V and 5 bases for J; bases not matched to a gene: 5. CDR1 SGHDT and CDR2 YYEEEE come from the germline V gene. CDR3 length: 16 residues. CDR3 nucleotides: TGTGCCAGCAGCCCAGGACTAGCGGGAGAGACCGGGGAGCTGTTTTTT. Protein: CASSPGLAGETGELFF. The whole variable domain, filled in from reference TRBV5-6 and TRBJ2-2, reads DAGVTQSPTHLIKTRGQQVTLRCSPKSGHDTVSWYQQALGQGPQFIFQYYEEEERQRGNFPDRFSGHQFPNYSSELNVNALLLGDSALYLCASSPGLAGETGELFFGEGSRLTVL.

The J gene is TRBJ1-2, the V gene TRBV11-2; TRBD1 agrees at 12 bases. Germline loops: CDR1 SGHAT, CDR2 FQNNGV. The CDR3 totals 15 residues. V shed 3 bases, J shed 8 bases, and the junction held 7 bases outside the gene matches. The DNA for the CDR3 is TGTGCCAGCAGCTTGGGACAGGGGGCTTTTGGAGGCTACACCTTC. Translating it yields CASSLGQGAFGGYTF.

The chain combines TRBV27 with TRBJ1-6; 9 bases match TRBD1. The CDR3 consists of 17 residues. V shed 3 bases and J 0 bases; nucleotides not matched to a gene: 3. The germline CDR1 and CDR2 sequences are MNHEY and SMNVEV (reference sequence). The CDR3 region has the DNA TGTGCCAGCAGTTTTGGGACAGGGATCTCCTATAATTCACCCCTCCACTTT. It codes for CASSFGTGISYNSPLHF.